Listed below are T cell receptor beta chains from one sample, sequenced in a study of blood T cell repertoires in COVID-19. Assay used: immunoSEQ multiplex PCR; TCRdb lists only in-frame clones, some missing. Of roughly 350,000 clones listed, 80% to 95% are singletons. Sequenced input: PBMCs or T cells enriched from blood (not recorded which). Every receptor here comes from a woman in her 30s who had recovered from COVID-19. CDR3s include the opening cysteine and the closing phenylalanine or tryptophan. The order of the fields is V gene, D gene, J gene, clone size, CDR3 protein, CDR3 DNA. A D gene is named only where the DNA matches it firmly. Rows give clone size only sometimes, using once, few, many, or a class for an expanded clone.

>TRBV4-3|NA|TRBJ1-1|NA
CASSQDRVLNTEAFF
TGCGCCAGCAGCCAAGATCGAGTCCTCAACACTGAAGCTTTCTTT
>TRBV27|NA|TRBJ1-1|few
CASLNYGTEAFF
TGTGCCAGCTTAAACTATGGCACTGAAGCTTTCTTT
>TRBV19|NA|TRBJ1-2|NA
CASSWQFGANYGYTF
TGTGCCAGTAGTTGGCAGTTTGGAGCTAACTATGGCTACACCTTC
>TRBV24-1|TRBD2|TRBJ2-3|NA
CATSDPTSGISTDTQYF
TGTGCCACCAGTGACCCGACTAGCGGGATTAGCACAGATACGCAGTATTTT
>TRBV19|NA|TRBJ1-1|NA
CASSWYGGGEAFF
TGTGCCAGTAGTTGGTACGGAGGCGGTGAAGCTTTCTTT
>TRBV28|TRBD1|TRBJ1-2|once
CASRSGTAGYGYTF
TGTGCCAGCAGGTCCGGGACAGCCGGTTATGGCTACACCTTC
>TRBV5-1|TRBD1|TRBJ1-1|NA
CASSSDRGNTEAFF
TGCGCCAGCAGCTCGGACAGGGGGAACACTGAAGCTTTCTTT
>TRBV21-1|NA|TRBJ1-5|NA
CASSESVEGGQPQHF
TGTGCCAGCAGCGAAAGCGTAGAGGGTGGACAGCCCCAGCATTTT
>TRBV5-1|TRBD1|TRBJ2-7|once
CASSARNPGQHYEQYF
TGCGCCAGCAGCGCGAGGAATCCGGGACAGCACTACGAGCAGTACTTC
>TRBV5-1|NA|TRBJ2-1|NA
CASSLGRVNEQFF
TGCGCCAGCAGCTTGGGCAGGGTCAATGAGCAGTTCTTC
>TRBV23-1|NA|TRBJ2-7|NA
CASSQSGGSYEQYF
TGCGCCAGCAGTCAATCGGGAGGATCCTACGAGCAGTACTTC
>TRBV24-1|NA|TRBJ1-4|once
CATSVSTERNEKLFF
TGTGCCACCAGTGTGTCGACAGAGCGTAATGAAAAACTGTTTTTT
>TRBV27|NA|TRBJ1-2|NA
CASSLKTSANYGYTF
TGTGCCAGCAGTCTTAAGACATCAGCTAACTATGGCTACACCTTC
>TRBV4-2|NA|TRBJ1-6|once
CASSLMTENSPLHF
TGTGCCAGCAGCCTAATGACAGAGAATTCACCCCTCCACTTT
>TRBV5-6|NA|TRBJ1-1|NA
CASSQGWDTEAFF
TGTGCCAGCAGTCAGGGTTGGGACACTGAAGCTTTCTTT
>TRBV29-1|TRBD1|TRBJ2-3|NA
CSVAPGQGRDTQYF
TGCAGCGTAGCGCCGGGACAGGGGAGGGATACGCAGTATTTT
>TRBV19|NA|TRBJ2-7|NA
CASSTPTAQGSWAYEQYF
TGTGCCAGTAGTACACCAACAGCACAGGGTTCGTGGGCCTACGAGCAGTACTTC
>TRBV10-3|NA|TRBJ2-3|NA
CAISGGPTDTQYF
TGTGCCATCAGCGGGGGACCCACAGATACGCAGTATTTT
>TRBV28|TRBD1|TRBJ1-2|NA
CASSLGQGSIGYGYTF
TGTGCCAGCAGTTTGGGACAGGGGTCGATAGGGTATGGCTACACCTTC
>TRBV2|NA|TRBJ2-5|NA
CASAVETQYF
TGTGCCAGCGCGGTCGAGACCCAGTACTTC
>TRBV7-8|TRBD1|TRBJ1-5|NA
CASSADRVANQPQHF
TGTGCCAGCAGCGCCGACAGGGTTGCAAATCAGCCCCAGCATTTT
>TRBV7-6|NA|TRBJ2-7|NA
CASSLGTAYEQYF
TGTGCCAGCAGCTTAGGGACAGCCTACGAGCAGTACTTC
>TRBV28|NA|TRBJ2-4|few
CASGELLAKNIQYF
TGTGCCAGCGGTGAACTGTTAGCCAAAAACATTCAGTACTTC
>TRBV4-1|NA|TRBJ1-3|NA
CASSQGVRQAGSGNTIYF
TGCGCCAGCAGCCAAGGGGTTAGACAGGCCGGCTCTGGAAACACCATATATTTT
>TRBV28|NA|TRBJ1-6|NA
CASSFNNYNSPLHF
TGTGCCAGCAGTTTTAACAACTATAATTCACCCCTCCACTTT
>TRBV4-3|NA|TRBJ1-3|NA
CACSQDRFGGVENTIYF
TGCGCCTGCAGCCAAGATCGGTTCGGGGGAGTAGAAAACACCATATATTTT
>TRBV5-6|TRBD1|TRBJ1-2|NA
CASSPAGTGVSSYGYTF
TGTGCCAGCAGCCCCGCCGGGACAGGGGTGTCGAGCTATGGCTACACCTTC
>TRBV3-1/TRBV3-2|NA|TRBJ2-1|NA
CASSQAGHEQFF
TGTGCCAGCAGCCAAGCGGGTCACGAGCAGTTCTTC
>TRBV19|NA|TRBJ2-2|NA
CASRLGSNTGELFF
TGTGCCAGTAGGCTGGGCTCGAACACCGGGGAGCTGTTTTTT
>TRBV2|TRBD2|TRBJ2-1|NA
CASSVRLAGYNEQFF
TGTGCCAGCAGTGTGAGGCTAGCGGGTTACAATGAGCAGTTCTTC
>TRBV25-1|TRBD1|TRBJ1-1|once
CASSDPRTGRTEAFF
TGTGCCAGCAGTGATCCCCGGACAGGGCGGACTGAAGCTTTCTTT
>TRBV11-3|NA|TRBJ1-3|NA
CASSWGGASSGNTIYF
TGTGCCAGCAGCTGGGGTGGGGCCTCCTCTGGAAACACCATATATTTT